The clone carrying this T cell receptor (beta chain) was observed a handful of times. Its antigen is not known. The data were obtained in a study of cytomegalovirus exposure and HLA in healthy donors. General study results and limits: Common viral pathogens seemed to be connected with several of the most significant clusters, according to a later analysis. V- and J-gene trimming of TCR beta was linked (in a later analysis) to a missense DCLRE1C variant.

The PCR contained 60 Vbeta and 13 Jbeta primers. Only in-frame clones appear in the TCRdb table, and some are missing; sequencing was by immunoSEQ multiplex PCR. The data hold 170,000 or so clones, with roughly 80% observed a single time. CDR1 SGHNT and CDR2 YYREEE come from the germline V gene (reference sequence). This CDR3 contains 16 residues. With V trimmed by 4 bases and J by 3 bases, 11 bases remained unmatched. V gene TRBV5-4 combines with J gene TRBJ2-7; 9 bases line up with TRBD1. The sample taken for sequencing was PBMCs. The sequence was obtained from a woman aged 45-60 years in good health and CMV-seropositive. For the CDR3, the DNA is TGTGCCAGCAGCCTGAGGGGACAGGGAAGAGGCTACGAGCAGTACTTC. Encoded protein: CASSLRGQGRGYEQYF.